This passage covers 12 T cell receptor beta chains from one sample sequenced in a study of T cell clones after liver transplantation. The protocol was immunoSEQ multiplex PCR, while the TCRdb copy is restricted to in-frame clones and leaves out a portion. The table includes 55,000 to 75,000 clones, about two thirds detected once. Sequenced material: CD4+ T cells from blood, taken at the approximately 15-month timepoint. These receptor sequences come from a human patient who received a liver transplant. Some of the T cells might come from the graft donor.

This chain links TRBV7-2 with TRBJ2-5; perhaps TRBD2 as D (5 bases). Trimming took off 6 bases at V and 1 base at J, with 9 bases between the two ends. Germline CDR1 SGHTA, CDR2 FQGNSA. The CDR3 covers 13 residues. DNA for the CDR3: TGTGCCAGCAGTAGCGAGATCCAAGAGACCCAGTACTTC. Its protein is CASSSEIQETQYF.

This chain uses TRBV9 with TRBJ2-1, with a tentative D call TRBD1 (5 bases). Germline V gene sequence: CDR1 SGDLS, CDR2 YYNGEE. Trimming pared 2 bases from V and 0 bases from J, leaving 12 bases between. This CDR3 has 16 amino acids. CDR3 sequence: CASSVGTDSSYNEQFF. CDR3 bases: TGTGCCAGCAGCGTTGGAACCGACAGCTCCTACAATGAGCAGTTCTTC.

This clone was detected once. The CDR3 spells CASSEVRDGEQYF. CDR3 nucleotides: TGTGCCAGCAGTGAAGTTCGGGACGGGGAGCAGTACTTC. The V gene is TRBV6-1, the J gene TRBJ2-7; D tentatively fits TRBD1 or TRBD2 (5 bases each). Germline CDR1 reads MNHNS; CDR2 reads SASEGT. This CDR3 region has 13 residues. The V end lost 1 base, the J end lost 7 bases, and 11 bases lay between the germline ends.

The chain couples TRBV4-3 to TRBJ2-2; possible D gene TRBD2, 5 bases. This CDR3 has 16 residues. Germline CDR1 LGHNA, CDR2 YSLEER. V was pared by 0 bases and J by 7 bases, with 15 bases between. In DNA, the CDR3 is TGCGCCAGCAGCCAAGAAGTTACTAGTTTAGGCGGGGAGCTGTTTTTT. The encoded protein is CASSQEVTSLGGELFF.

The CDR3, as DNA: TGTGCCTGGAGTGTGTGGGGGGCGACACTGAACACTGAAGCTTTCTTT. This encodes CAWSVWGATLNTEAFF. The chain joins TRBV30 to TRBJ1-1; D may be TRBD1 (6 bases). This CDR3 contains 16 residues. Germline V gene lookup returns CDR1 GTSNPN and CDR2 SVGIG (reference sequence). Trimming took 0 bases from V and 0 from J, leaving 14 bases between them.

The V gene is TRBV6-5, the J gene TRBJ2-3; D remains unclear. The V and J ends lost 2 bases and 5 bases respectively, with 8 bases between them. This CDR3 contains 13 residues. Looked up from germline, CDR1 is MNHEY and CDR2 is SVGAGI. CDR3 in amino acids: CASSYDTGDTQYF. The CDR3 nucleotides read TGTGCCAGCAGTTACGATACTGGAGATACGCAGTATTTT.

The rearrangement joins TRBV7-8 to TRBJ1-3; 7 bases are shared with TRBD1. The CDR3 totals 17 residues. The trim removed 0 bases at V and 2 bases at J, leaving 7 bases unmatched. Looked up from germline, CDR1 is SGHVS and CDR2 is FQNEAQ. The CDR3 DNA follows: TGTGCCAGCAGCTTAGCACCTGACAGGGTTGCTGGAAACACCATATATTTT. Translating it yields CASSLAPDRVAGNTIYF.

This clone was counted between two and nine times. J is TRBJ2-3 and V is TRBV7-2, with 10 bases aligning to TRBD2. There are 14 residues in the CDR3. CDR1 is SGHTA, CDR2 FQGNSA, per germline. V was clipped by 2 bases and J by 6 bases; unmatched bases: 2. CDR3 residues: CASSLLAGADTQYF. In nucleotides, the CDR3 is TGTGCCAGCAGCTTACTAGCGGGAGCCGATACGCAGTATTTT.

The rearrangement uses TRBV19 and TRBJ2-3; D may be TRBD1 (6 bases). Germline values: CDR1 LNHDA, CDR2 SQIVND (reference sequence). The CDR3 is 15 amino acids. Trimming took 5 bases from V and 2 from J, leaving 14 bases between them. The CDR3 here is CASSVDRTLTDTQYF. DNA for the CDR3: TGTGCCAGTAGTGTCGACAGGACCCTCACAGATACGCAGTATTTT.

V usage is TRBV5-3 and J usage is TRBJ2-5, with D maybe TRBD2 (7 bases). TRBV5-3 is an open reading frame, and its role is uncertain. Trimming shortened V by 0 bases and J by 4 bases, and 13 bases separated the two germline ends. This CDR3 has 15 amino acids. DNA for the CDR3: TGTGCCAGAAGCTTGGACAGGGTAGCGGGAGAGACCCAGTACTTC. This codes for CARSLDRVAGETQYF.

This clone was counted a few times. The CDR3 here is CASSQGTGYGYTF. The CDR3 nucleotides are TGTGCCAGCAGCCAAGGGACAGGATATGGCTACACCTTC. The genes are TRBV13 and TRBJ1-2, with 8 nucleotides matching TRBD1. The V gene end was trimmed by 5 bases and the J gene end by 5 bases; junction bases not matched to a gene: 4. The CDR3 length is 13 residues. Germline values: CDR1 PRHDT, CDR2 FYEKMQ (reference sequence). Full variable domain (remainder filled in from reference TRBV13 and TRBJ1-2): AAGVIQSPRHLIKEKRETATLKCYPIPRHDTVYWYQQGPGQDPQFLISFYEKMQSDKGSIPDRFSAQQFSDYHSELNMSSLELGDSALYFCASSQGTGYGYTFGSGTRLTVV.

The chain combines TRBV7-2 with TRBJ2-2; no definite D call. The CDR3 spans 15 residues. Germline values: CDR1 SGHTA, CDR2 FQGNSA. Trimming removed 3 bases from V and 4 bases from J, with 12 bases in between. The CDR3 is CASSFFLRPTGELFF. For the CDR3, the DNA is TGTGCCAGCAGCTTTTTTTTGCGGCCCACCGGGGAGCTGTTTTTT.